The next 19 T cell receptor beta chains were all read from a single sample in a study of cytomegalovirus exposure and HLA in healthy donors. Both 60 Vbeta primers and 13 Jbeta primers went into the PCR. Repertoires were generated with immunoSEQ multiplex PCR, while TCRdb's copy carries only in-frame clones and drops some. The table records about 130,000 clones, around 77% of them present only once. Sequenced: PBMCs. Every receptor here comes from a man in his thirties or forties in good health and CMV-seronegative.

This clone was detected only a few times. The chain recombines TRBV29-1 with TRBJ1-5; TRBD1 matches at 7 bases. V lost 5 bases and J lost 7; bases outside the gene matches: 8. Germline V gives CDR1 SQVTM, CDR2 ANQGSEA. This CDR3 spans 13 amino acids. The CDR3 spells CSVRKGAGQPQHF. CDR3 nucleotides: TGCAGCGTTCGCAAGGGGGCAGGACAGCCCCAGCATTTT.

The chain carries TRBV19 and TRBJ2-7; D is undetermined. CDR1 LNHDA and CDR2 SQIVND come from the germline V gene (reference sequence). Trimming took off 3 bases at V and 3 bases at J, with 9 bases between the two ends. CDR3 length: 13 amino acids. CDR3 protein: CASSISLFYEQYF. DNA of the CDR3: TGTGCCAGTAGTATTAGTCTATTCTACGAGCAGTACTTC.

V usage is TRBV7-8 and J usage is TRBJ1-1; maybe TRBD1 (5 bases). This CDR3 comprises 15 residues. Germline loops: CDR1 SGHVS, CDR2 FQNEAQ. V dropped 5 bases and J dropped 1 base, with 14 bases sitting between them. The DNA for the CDR3 is TGTGCCAGCAGCCCCTTGGGGGGACGGAACACTGAAGCTTTCTTT. Protein sequence: CASSPLGGRNTEAFF.

The chain has TRBV27 and TRBJ2-7, with 10 bases lining up with TRBD2. CDR1 MNHEY and CDR2 SMNVEV come from the germline V gene (reference sequence). Trimming took 7 bases from V and 2 from J; bases not matched to a gene: 8. This CDR3 has 15 residues. In DNA form, the CDR3 reads TGTGCCAGCAAACTAAAGCGGGAGGGAGCCTACGAGCAGTACTTC. It is translated as CASKLKREGAYEQYF.

This chain connects TRBV6-5 to TRBJ2-7; 9 bases fit TRBD1. Germline V CDR1 and CDR2: MNHEY, SVGAGI. The CDR3 runs to 14 residues. J lost 7 bases, V lost 5 bases, and 9 bases had no gene match. CDR3 region: CASSPGTGQGEQYF. The CDR3 bases are TGTGCCAGCAGTCCCGGGACAGGGCAGGGAGAGCAGTACTTC.

The rearrangement links TRBV28 to TRBJ2-1; D may be TRBD2 (5 bases). The germline V and J ends were trimmed by 3 bases and 8 bases, with 5 bases remaining between them. This CDR3 spans 11 amino acids. Germline-derived CDR1 and CDR2 are MDHEN and SYDVKM. In DNA, the CDR3 is TGTGCCAGCAGTTTTAGCGATGAGCAGTTCTTC. Its protein product is CASSFSDEQFF.

The chain combines TRBV27 with TRBJ1-5; D may be TRBD1 (6 bases). Germline V lookup: CDR1 MNHEY, CDR2 SMNVEV (reference sequence). V dropped 5 bases and J dropped 0 bases, with 26 bases sitting between them. CDR3 size: 20 residues. The CDR3 DNA reads as TGTGCCAGCAGTCCTCGCCCCTTTAATACCGGGACACTTAGCAATCAGCCCCAGCATTTT. It is translated as CASSPRPFNTGTLSNQPQHF.

This clone appeared a single time. The chain links TRBV4-3 to TRBJ2-3; D gene unclear. This CDR3 region has 16 residues. Germline values: CDR1 LGHNA, CDR2 YSLEER. The V and J ends lost 0 bases and 0 bases respectively, with 10 bases between them. The CDR3 DNA reads as TGCGCCAGCAGCCAAGAATACGGGTTTAGCACAGATACGCAGTATTTT. Translated, it gives CASSQEYGFSTDTQYF.

The chain employs TRBV7-9 and TRBJ2-1, with D maybe TRBD1 (6 bases). V lost 5 bases, J lost 4 bases, and 12 bases lay in between. The germline V gene has CDR1 SEHNR and CDR2 FQNEAQ (reference sequence). CDR3 length: 14 amino acids. The CDR3 loop is CASSQSTGYNEQFF. The DNA for the CDR3 is TGTGCCAGCAGCCAATCGACAGGTTACAATGAGCAGTTCTTC.

This sequence joins TRBV6-5 and TRBJ1-1; no firm D call. Deletions cut 0 bases from V and 4 bases from J, with 6 bases between. Germline lookup yields CDR1 MNHEY and CDR2 SVGAGI. The CDR3 has 13 residues. CDR3 coding DNA: TGTGCCAGCAGTTACTCGGAGTCCACTGAAGCTTTCTTT. Amino acid sequence: CASSYSESTEAFF.

The chain uses TRBV4-1 and TRBJ1-4; tentative D call: TRBD1 (6 bases). The V gene's germline CDR1 is MGHRA and CDR2 YSYEKL. The CDR3 runs 16 residues. V lost 1 base, J lost 8 bases, and 17 bases lay in between. The CDR3: CASSQVRAGGREKLFF. CDR3 nucleotide sequence: TGCGCCAGCAGCCAAGTCCGGGCGGGGGGCAGGGAAAAACTGTTTTTT.

V usage is TRBV19 and J usage is TRBJ1-1, with a possible D match to TRBD1 (5 bases). CDR1 and CDR2 from the germline V gene are LNHDA and SQIVND (reference sequence). Trimming shortened V by 5 bases and J by 4 bases, and 11 bases separated the two germline ends. CDR3 size: 13 residues. CDR3 DNA: TGTGCCAGTAGTTCGCAGGGTGGCACTGAAGCTTTCTTT. Its translation: CASSSQGGTEAFF.

This clone has a single count. The V gene is TRBV9, the J gene TRBJ2-3; D gene ambiguous. The V gene lost 0 bases and the J gene lost 2 bases, with 7 bases spanning the gap. Germline values: CDR1 SGDLS, CDR2 YYNGEE. This CDR3 has 14 residues. CDR3: CASSVGAFTDTQYF. The CDR3 DNA follows: TGTGCCAGCAGCGTAGGGGCGTTCACAGATACGCAGTATTTT.

V is TRBV6-6 and J is TRBJ2-7; perhaps TRBD2 as D (6 bases). The V gene's germline CDR1 is MNHNY and CDR2 SVGAGI (reference sequence). Trimming left V 5 bases short and J 0 bases short, with 8 bases between. The CDR3 is 13 residues long. The CDR3 DNA follows: TGTGCCAGCAGTGTCGGGGGCTCCTACGAGCAGTACTTC. Translation gives CASSVGGSYEQYF.

V gene TRBV5-1 combines with J gene TRBJ2-3, with 8 nucleotides matching TRBD2. Trimming cost V 0 bases and J 5 bases; bases outside gene matches: 8. The length of the CDR3 is 16 residues. CDR1 and CDR2 from the germline V gene are SGHRS and YFSETQ. The CDR3 is CASSLASSGFKDTQYF. CDR3 in DNA: TGCGCCAGCAGCTTGGCCTCTAGCGGGTTTAAAGATACGCAGTATTTT.

The chain employs TRBV5-4 and TRBJ1-2, with a possible D match to TRBD1 (5 bases). CDR1 and CDR2 (germline): SGHNT, YYREEE (reference sequence). Trimming cost V 1 base and J 4 bases, with 11 bases left between them. This CDR3 comprises 14 residues. CDR3 sequence (DNA): TGTGCCAGCAGCTTGCCCCAGGGTGGCTATGGCTACACCTTC. Residues: CASSLPQGGYGYTF.

The rearrangement links TRBV27 to TRBJ2-3, with D tentatively TRBD2 (6 bases). V gave up 5 bases and J gave up 2 bases, with 11 bases separating them. Per the germline V gene, CDR1 is MNHEY and CDR2 is SMNVEV (reference sequence). The CDR3 consists of 14 residues. This chain's CDR3 is CASSPGVLTDTQYF. CDR3 bases: TGTGCCAGCAGTCCGGGGGTCCTCACAGATACGCAGTATTTT.

This chain joins TRBV6-6 and TRBJ1-5; D unclear. The CDR3 totals 13 residues. The ends were cut back, 7 bases at V and 5 bases at J, with 12 bases in the middle. CDR1 and CDR2 (germline): MNHNY, SVGAGI (reference sequence). CDR3 protein: CASTPGSHQPQHF. The CDR3 DNA reads TGTGCCAGCACTCCGGGGAGTCATCAGCCCCAGCATTTT.

CDR3 DNA: TGTGCCAGCAGCCCCCAGCTGGGACTAGGGAACGAGCAGTACTTC. Its translation: CASSPQLGLGNEQYF. This sequence joins TRBV4-2 and TRBJ2-7; 8 nucleotides agree with TRBD2. The CDR3 runs 15 residues. J was trimmed by 5 bases and V by 4 bases; bases with no gene match: 10. From germline, CDR1 is LGHNA and CDR2 YNFKEQ.